The next 13 T cell receptor beta chains were all read from a single sample in a study of T-cell reconstitution after alpha-beta-depleted transplantation in children. Preparation of the TCRbeta library used unique molecular identifiers. From the PCR reads, TCRdb called clonotypes with MiXCR, one entry per CDR3 protein. Seen here are 700,000 to 950,000 distinct CDR3 sequences, 15% to 20% observed once, and the top ten hold roughly 5%. The sample in question was PBMCs, mostly from graft donor cells, obtained 360 days after TCRalphabeta/CD19-depleted stem cell transplant. All receptors come from a male patient younger than 18 who had a stem cell transplant for acute lymphoblastic leukemia, so the T cells may come from the graft donor.

The genes are TRBV6-5 and TRBJ1-1, with a tentative D call TRBD1 (5 bases). The V end was cut by 0 bases, the J end by 7 bases, with 12 bases between. CDR3 length: 14 residues. Per germline, CDR1 MNHEY and CDR2 SVGAGI. The CDR3 nucleotides are TGTGCCAGCAGTTACTCTTCAGGGTGGAATGAAGCTTTCTTT. Amino acid sequence: CASSYSSGWNEAFF.

V gene TRBV7-9 combines with J gene TRBJ2-5; 10 bases fit TRBD2. Germline lookup yields CDR1 SEHNR and CDR2 FQNEAQ (reference sequence). J lost 2 bases, V lost 4 bases, and 7 bases had no gene match. This CDR3 spans 16 amino acids. The CDR3 region has the DNA TGTGCCAGCAGCTCGAGGGGACTAGCGAATCAAGAGACCCAGTACTTC. The encoded protein is CASSSRGLANQETQYF. Supplemented by reference TRBV7-9 and TRBJ2-5, the full variable domain reads DTGVSQNPRHKITKRGQNVTFRCDPISEHNRLYWYRQTLGQGPEFLTYFQNEAQLEKSRLLSDRFSAERPKGSFSTLEIQRTEQGDSAMYLCASSSRGLANQETQYFGPGTRLLVL.

This clonotype appeared many times. The CDR3 nucleotides read TGTGCCAGCAGTTTTGTGGAGAGGACTCAAGAGACCCAGTACTTC. Protein product: CASSFVERTQETQYF. The rearrangement links TRBV12-3 or TRBV12-4 to TRBJ2-5; D possibly corresponds to TRBD2 (5 bases). The CDR3 has 15 amino acids. Deletions cut 3 bases from V and 2 bases from J, with 13 bases between.

There are a few counts of this clonotype. V usage is TRBV29-1 and J usage is TRBJ1-6, with 10 bases aligning to TRBD1. This CDR3 spans 14 amino acids. J lost 10 bases, V lost 5 bases, and 8 bases had no gene match. Germline CDR1 is SQVTM and CDR2 is ANQGSEA. Here the CDR3 reads CSVQSGQGNSPLHF. In DNA form, the CDR3 reads TGCAGCGTTCAATCGGGACAGGGGAACTCACCCCTCCACTTT.

This chain joins TRBV20-1 and TRBJ2-5; weak D call: TRBD2 (5 bases). Germline V lookup: CDR1 DFQATT, CDR2 SNEGSKA (reference sequence). Trimming shortened V by 0 bases and J by 1 base, and 27 bases separated the two germline ends. This CDR3 has 20 residues. The CDR3 protein is CSARDSFGWETALVQETQYF. DNA of the CDR3: TGCAGTGCTAGAGATTCTTTCGGGTGGGAGACCGCACTCGTCCAAGAGACCCAGTACTTC.

In its sample, this clonotype was seen a few times. The CDR3 DNA reads as TGCGCCAGCAGCGGTAACAGGGCGCGCTACGAGCAGTACTTC. This sequence encodes CASSGNRARYEQYF. The chain combines TRBV5-1 with TRBJ2-7; the D gene is possibly TRBD1 (6 bases). CDR1 SGHRS and CDR2 YFSETQ come from the germline V gene. V lost 4 bases, J lost 3 bases, and 14 bases lay in between. The CDR3 is made up of 14 amino acids. The whole variable domain, filled in from reference TRBV5-1 and TRBJ2-7, reads KAGVTQTPRYLIKTRGQQVTLSCSPISGHRSVSWYQQTPGQGLQFLFEYFSETQRNKGNFPGRFSGRQFSNSRSEMNVSTLELGDSALYLCASSGNRARYEQYFGPGTRLTVT.

The gene calls are TRBV19 and TRBJ2-1; TRBD2 agrees at 9 bases. V shed 1 base and J 1 base; nucleotides not matched to a gene: 2. The CDR3 contains 16 residues. Germline V gene data show CDR1 as LNHDA and CDR2 as SQIVND (reference sequence). The CDR3 nucleotides read TGTGCCAGTAGTATAGTCCTAGCGGGATCCTACAATGAGCAGTTCTTC. As protein: CASSIVLAGSYNEQFF.

This clonotype was seen a handful of times. V usage is TRBV4-1 and J usage is TRBJ2-4; no reliable D call. Germline lookup yields CDR1 MGHRA and CDR2 YSYEKL. V was clipped by 0 bases and J by 1 base, with 13 bases between them. This CDR3 has 17 residues. The DNA for the CDR3 is TGCGCCAGCAGCCAAGATGGGGTCTCCGTCGCCAAAAACATTCAGTACTTC. It is translated as CASSQDGVSVAKNIQYF.

This clonotype was counted between two and nine times. The chain carries TRBV7-3 and TRBJ2-7, with 11 positions matching TRBD1. V gave up 0 bases and J gave up 6 bases; unmatched junction bases: 7. This CDR3 is 16 amino acids long. CDR1 SGHTA and CDR2 FQGTGA come from the germline V gene. CDR3: CASSLTGTGGQREQYF. In DNA form, the CDR3 reads TGTGCCAGCAGCTTAACAGGGACAGGGGGTCAGCGCGAGCAGTACTTC.

V is TRBV30 and J is TRBJ1-2; D gene uncertain. Germline lookup yields CDR1 GTSNPN and CDR2 SVGIG (reference sequence). V dropped 8 bases and J dropped 0 bases, with 13 bases sitting between them. The CDR3 is 13 residues long. The CDR3 here is CAGGRISNYGYTF. Here the CDR3 DNA reads TGTGCCGGAGGGAGGATTTCTAACTATGGCTACACCTTC.

The V gene is TRBV27, the J gene TRBJ2-3, with TRBD2 matching over 7 bases. The germline V gene has CDR1 MNHEY and CDR2 SMNVEV (reference sequence). The CDR3 extends over 17 amino acids. The ends lost 5 bases at V and 1 base at J; junction bases unmatched: 12. This CDR3 reads CASSLRLALGRTDTQYF. The DNA for the CDR3 is TGTGCCAGCAGTCTCAGACTAGCATTGGGGCGCACAGATACGCAGTATTTT.

This clonotype was observed a handful of times. This sequence joins TRBV4-1 and TRBJ2-5, with D hard to call. Germline V lookup: CDR1 MGHRA, CDR2 YSYEKL. V gave up 8 bases and J gave up 1 base, with 8 bases separating them. The CDR3 is made up of 12 amino acids. The DNA for the CDR3 is TGCGCCAGCCTATCCACCCAAGAGACCCAGTACTTC. It is translated as CASLSTQETQYF.

The chain is built from TRBV10-3 and TRBJ2-3; D gene uncertain. Looked up from germline, CDR1 is ENHRY and CDR2 is SYGVKD. V was cut by 4 bases and J by 0 bases, with 8 bases left in between. CDR3 size: 14 residues. CDR3 amino acids: CAISGSGSTDTQYF. The CDR3 DNA follows: TGTGCCATCAGTGGCTCGGGCAGCACAGATACGCAGTATTTT.